This TCR beta chain was sequenced for a study of T cell responses to AZD1222 COVID-19 vaccine (dated by TCRdb to the early 2020s). Looking at the study overall: TCR sequencing covered more than 230 trial participants: 200 to 220 given two doses of AZD1222 and 26 given two doses of MenACWY control vaccine. Trial participants were enrolled into age subgroups of 18-55, 56-69 and 70-plus years, which contained roughly 140, 27 and 60 TCR-sequenced participants, respectively. Results and caveats for the whole study, not just this receptor: Conclusions about previously exposed vaccinees are limited because only five to seven AZD1222 recipients were SARS-CoV-2 seropositive at baseline. In the small 56-69-year group, the increase in depth fell short of significance, most likely because of low power. Reportedly, close to half of the unique spike-specific TCRs recognized epitopes lying outside the regions that are mutated in the B.1.351 and B.1.1.7 variants. Vaccine-associated CD4 TCRs spanned the whole spike protein, with dominant responses in regions 160-218 and 743-854. Participants were mostly white British and included more females than males, and it was suggested by the authors that clonal diversity may have been underestimated. Because no day 14 peak-response samples were available, the repertoires could be characterized only after the peak T cell response. Spike-specific TCR breadth and depth rose significantly after two AZD1222 doses compared with day 0 and with MenACWY recipients.

The CDR3 regions of human TCRbeta chains were analyzed by immunosequencing. The authors' analysis ran thus. Repertoire TCRs were checked for matches against a reference library of SARS-CoV-2-specific TCRs that had been generated using the MIRA antigen-specificity platform. Breadth meant the fraction of unique TCRs that were SARS-CoV-2-associated, whereas depth meant the fraction of total T cells that were SARS-CoV-2-associated. Using the MIRA data, each spike-specific TCR was assigned both to the spike region to which the TCR was reactive and to a CD4 or CD8 class. Log10-transformed breadth and depth values were compared by one-way ANOVA with Sidak's multiple comparisons tests. This is the immuneACCESS table as TCRdb keeps it, with only in-frame sequences that have V and J called. A part of the clones is gone; compared with another copy, unresolved V genes explain less than half, and the rest is unexplained. V and J calls and clone size are copied from that table; D and trimming were computed from the DNA. In this sample the table shows 140,000 or so clones, approximately 89% of which occur a single time. Roughly 1.8% of the sample is in the top ten clones.

The time point label here, explained by the study, means: about 28 days (+/-7) after the second vaccine dose. AZD1222 recipients given second doses at about 4 weeks or at about 12 weeks were pooled, since spike-specific TCR depth and breadth were not found to differ between the two schedules. Vaccinee samples were obtained from the UK trials COV001 and COV002, which included a single-blind randomized controlled phase 2/3 trial of AZD1222 (ChAdOx1 nCoV-19) in healthy adults. Trial participant PBMC samples were collected at day 0 and day 28 after the second dose for TCRbeta chain sequencing. This clone appeared a few times. The clone's antigen remains unknown. Base qualities are not at hand, and no much larger clone is one base apart. This TCR was recovered from an adult who received the AZD1222 COVID-19 vaccine. The input for sequencing was peripheral blood, taken 28 days after the second AZD1222 dose.

The bases are TGTGCCTGCGGGCCTGGGAATCAGCCCCAGCATTTT. This codes for CACGPGNQPQHF. This chain joins TRBV30 to TRBJ1-5; the D gene remains uncertain. Counted from cysteine to phenylalanine, this CDR3 has 12 amino acids. The read is trimmed to its CDR3 DNA, 36 bases read in frame from base 1. CDR1 GTSNPN and CDR2 SVGIG are derived from the germline V gene (reference sequence). At the junction V is shortened by 6 bases and J by 4 bases, with 10 bases in between.